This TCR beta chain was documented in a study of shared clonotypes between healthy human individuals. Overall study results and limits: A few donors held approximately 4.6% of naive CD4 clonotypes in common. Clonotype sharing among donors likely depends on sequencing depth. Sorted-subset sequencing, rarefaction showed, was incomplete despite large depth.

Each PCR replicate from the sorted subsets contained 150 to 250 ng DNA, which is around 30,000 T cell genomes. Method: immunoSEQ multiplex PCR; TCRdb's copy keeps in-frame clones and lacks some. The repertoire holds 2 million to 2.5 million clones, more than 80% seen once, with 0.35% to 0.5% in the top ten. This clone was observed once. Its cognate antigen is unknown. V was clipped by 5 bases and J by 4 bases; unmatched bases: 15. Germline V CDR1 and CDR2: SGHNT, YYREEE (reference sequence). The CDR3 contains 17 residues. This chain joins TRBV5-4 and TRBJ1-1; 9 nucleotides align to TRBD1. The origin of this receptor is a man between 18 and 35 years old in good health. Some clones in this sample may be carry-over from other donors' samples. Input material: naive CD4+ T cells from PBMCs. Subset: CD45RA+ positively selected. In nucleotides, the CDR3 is TGTGCCAGCAGGCCCGTCTCCGGGACAGGGTCGGGCACTGAAGCTTTCTTT. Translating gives CASRPVSGTGSGTEAFF.